The 15 T cell receptor beta chains below all came from one sample that was sequenced in a study of response to subunit inactivated influenza vaccine. Each CDR3 protein gets one entry after TCRdb re-called the RT-PCR reads with MiXCR. The data contain about 520,000 distinct CDR3 sequences, approximately 24% of them singletons. The sample in question was CD4+ T cells sorted from PBMCs, obtained roughly 5 days after vaccination. The receptors stem from a middle-aged man who received an inactivated influenza vaccine.

This clonotype was found a few times. The V call is TRBV15, the J call TRBJ2-1, with a tentative D call TRBD2 (7 bases). CDR1 is LNHNV and CDR2 is YYDKDF in the germline V gene (reference sequence). This CDR3 has 14 amino acids. The V end was cut by 3 bases, the J end by 8 bases, with 14 bases between. The CDR3 nucleotides read TGTGCCACCAGCAGGCCTGGGGGGGGCCATGAGCAGTTCTTC. It yields the protein CATSRPGGGHEQFF.

This clonotype has just a few counts. This chain connects TRBV7-9 to TRBJ1-1, with TRBD1 identical over 7 bases. After removal of 4 bases from V and 3 bases from J, the junction contained 8 bases not matched to a gene. Per the germline V gene, CDR1 is SEHNR and CDR2 is FQNEAQ (reference sequence). The CDR3 spans 15 residues. CDR3 DNA sequence: TGTGCCAGCAGCTCCTTTGGGAGGGGGCACACTGAAGCTTTCTTT. Translated, it gives CASSSFGRGHTEAFF. Full variable domain (outside the CDR3, taken from reference TRBV7-9 and TRBJ1-1): DTGVSQNPRHKITKRGQNVTFRCDPISEHNRLYWYRQTLGQGPEFLTYFQNEAQLEKSRLLSDRFSAERPKGSFSTLEIQRTEQGDSAMYLCASSSFGRGHTEAFFGQGTRLTVV.

This sequence joins TRBV10-3 and TRBJ2-5; TRBD2 aligns across 14 bases. This CDR3 comprises 17 residues. The V gene's germline CDR1 is ENHRY and CDR2 SYGVKD. With V trimmed by 1 base and J by 4 bases, 5 bases remained unmatched. The CDR3 is CAISEWGLAGVGETQYF. Written as DNA, the CDR3 is TGTGCCATCAGTGAGTGGGGACTAGCGGGAGTCGGAGAGACCCAGTACTTC.

The gene calls are TRBV10-3 and TRBJ2-3; possibly TRBD2 for D (5 bases). This CDR3 is 14 amino acids long. V lost 6 bases and J 2 bases, leaving 12 bases between the germline ends. Germline-derived CDR1 and CDR2 are ENHRY and SYGVKD. CDR3 nucleotide sequence: TGTGCCATCAGAGAGGGAAGTTACACAGATACGCAGTATTTT. It is translated as CAIREGSYTDTQYF.

This clonotype has just a few counts. This rearrangement joins TRBV5-6 to TRBJ2-5; no clear D gene. Between the trimmed V and J ends, which lost 4 bases and 1 base, there was a span of 11 bases. The CDR3 covers 14 residues. Germline V CDR1 and CDR2: SGHDT, YYEEEE. CDR3 loop: CASSIIGGQETQYF. CDR3 bases: TGTGCCAGCAGCATAATAGGCGGCCAAGAGACCCAGTACTTC. Full variable domain (missing parts from reference TRBV5-6 and TRBJ2-5): DAGVTQSPTHLIKTRGQQVTLRCSPKSGHDTVSWYQQALGQGPQFIFQYYEEEERQRGNFPDRFSGHQFPNYSSELNVNALLLGDSALYLCASSIIGGQETQYFGPGTRLLVL.

V and J are TRBV20-1 and TRBJ2-7; no clear D gene. CDR1 DFQATT and CDR2 SNEGSKA come from the germline V gene (reference sequence). The CDR3 runs to 13 residues. The germline V and J ends were trimmed by 4 bases and 3 bases, with 13 bases remaining between them. The CDR3 here is CSAILPPVYEQYF. As DNA, the CDR3 is TGCAGTGCTATCCTACCGCCAGTCTACGAGCAGTACTTC.

This clonotype was observed a few times. The V and J genes are TRBV6-6 and TRBJ2-7; D uncertain. The V gene lost 0 bases and the J gene lost 7 bases, with 7 bases spanning the gap. The CDR3 length is 12 residues. Germline V gene sequence: CDR1 MNHNY, CDR2 SVGAGI (reference sequence). CDR3 in amino acids: CASSYSIPEQYF. The CDR3 bases are TGTGCCAGCAGTTACTCGATCCCGGAGCAGTACTTC.

This chain joins TRBV5-1 and TRBJ2-3, with a possible D match to TRBD2 (6 bases). CDR1 is SGHRS and CDR2 is YFSETQ in the germline V gene. The V gene lost 4 bases and the J gene lost 5 bases, with 17 bases spanning the gap. This CDR3 region has 15 residues. This chain's CDR3 is CASSLSRGAIDTQYF. CDR3 in DNA: TGCGCCAGCAGCCTATCTCGCGGGGCCATAGATACGCAGTATTTT.

The rearrangement links TRBV2 to TRBJ2-1; 11 nucleotides match TRBD2. The CDR3 runs to 15 residues. V was pared by 6 bases and J by 3 bases, with 4 bases of the junction left unmatched. Germline values: CDR1 SNHLY, CDR2 FYNNEI. The CDR3 sequence: CASRRGTSGYNEQFF. DNA for the CDR3: TGTGCCAGCAGACGTGGGACTAGCGGCTACAATGAGCAGTTCTTC. Full variable domain (remainder filled in from reference TRBV2 and TRBJ2-1): EPEVTQTPSHQVTQMGQEVILRCVPISNHLYFYWYRQILGQKVEFLVSFYNNEISEKSEIFDDQFSVERPDGSNFTLKIRSTKLEDSAMYFCASRRGTSGYNEQFFGPGTRLTVL.

This clonotype has more than one count but fewer than ten. The chain employs TRBV28 and TRBJ2-2, with D possibly being TRBD2 (5 bases). Trimming cost V 5 bases and J 6 bases, with 13 bases left between them. This CDR3 comprises 14 residues. From germline, CDR1 is MDHEN and CDR2 SYDVKM. CDR3 protein: CASSPLLEAGELFF. In DNA, the CDR3 is TGTGCCAGCAGTCCACTCCTGGAGGCCGGGGAGCTGTTTTTT. The full variable domain, its missing parts supplied by reference TRBV28 and TRBJ2-2, is DVKVTQSSRYLVKRTGEKVFLECVQDMDHENMFWYRQDPGLGLRLIYFSYDVKMKEKGDIPEGYSVSREKKERFSLILESASTNQTSMYLCASSPLLEAGELFFGEGSRLTVL.

The genes are TRBV20-1 and TRBJ1-4; TRBD1 might be the D (6 bases). CDR1 and CDR2 (germline): DFQATT, SNEGSKA (reference sequence). The CDR3 length is 14 residues. The ends were cut back, 6 bases at V and 7 bases at J, with 18 bases in the middle. The CDR3 DNA is TGCAGTGCCAGCCGGGGGCGGAGCGTTGAAAAACTGTTTTTT. Its protein is CSASRGRSVEKLFF.

This clonotype has a handful of counts. CDR3 region: CATSRGSLAGAPSYNEQFF. Written as DNA, the CDR3 is TGTGCCACCAGCAGAGGATCGCTAGCGGGGGCCCCCTCCTACAATGAGCAGTTCTTC. The chain uses TRBV15 and TRBJ2-1, with 10 bases identical to TRBD2. CDR3 size: 19 residues. The V gene end was trimmed by 1 base and the J gene end by 0 bases; junction bases not matched to a gene: 9. CDR1 and CDR2 (germline): LNHNV, YYDKDF (reference sequence).

The chain has TRBV9 and TRBJ1-1, with D tentatively TRBD1 (5 bases). The CDR3 spans 12 residues. Germline values: CDR1 SGDLS, CDR2 YYNGEE. Between the trimmed V and J ends, which lost 1 base and 11 bases, there was a span of 12 bases. CDR3 DNA sequence: TGTGCCAGCAGCGTAATGTTCGGGGGGGCTTTCTTT. It translates to CASSVMFGGAFF.

This chain joins TRBV7-8 and TRBJ2-2; the D call may be TRBD1 or TRBD2 (5 bases each). In germline, CDR1 is SGHVS, CDR2 FQNEAQ. There are 17 residues in the CDR3. With 5 bases removed from V and 4 bases from J, the gap between germline ends came to 20 bases. CDR3: CASSPGPSTPSTGELFF. The CDR3 DNA reads TGTGCCAGCAGCCCGGGGCCCTCGACTCCGAGCACCGGGGAGCTGTTTTTT.

V gene TRBV9 combines with J gene TRBJ2-7, with TRBD1 matching over 10 bases. Germline-derived CDR1 and CDR2 are SGDLS and YYNGEE. The CDR3 runs 15 residues. Unmatched junction bases numbered 6, after V lost 0 bases and J lost 6 bases. CDR3 bases: TGTGCCAGCAGCGTAGTCGGGACAGGGGTCGCCGAGCAGTACTTC. This gives the protein CASSVVGTGVAEQYF.